The present TCR beta chain was sequenced within a study of human CD8 memory T cell subsets. Sequencing libraries of TCR beta were made by UMI-labeled 5' RACE. TCRdb processed the 5' RACE reads again and assigns one entry to each CDR3 protein, with no DNA. The listing records 17,000 or so distinct CDR3 sequences. The source is a human donor in good health. Sequenced: CD8+ stem-like memory T cells (TSCM and TCM) sorted from PBMCs. Subset described: stem-like memory CD8 T cells (TSTEM), CCR7+ PD-1- TIGIT-.

The CDR3 region is CASSQESGLAGGELFF. The genes are TRBV4-1 and TRBJ2-2; TCRdb calls TRBD2, which cannot be checked without DNA. The CDR3 is made up of 16 amino acids. Per the germline V gene, CDR1 is MGHRA and CDR2 is YSYEKL.